The rows below give T cell receptor beta chains drawn from one sample of a study of cytomegalovirus exposure and HLA in healthy donors. Here immunoSEQ multiplex PCR was the method, and the copy in TCRdb shows in-frame clones only, minus some. The sample holds about 81,000 clones, 70% to 85% seen once. Sequenced: PBMCs. These receptors came from a middle-aged man in good health and CMV-seropositive. The CDR3 runs from the conserved cysteine through the conserved F or W. The D gene is left open where the match is weak. Rows may omit the clone size; those that give it use once, few, many or a size class.

clone_size	v_call	d_call	j_call	cdr3_nt	cdr3_aa
.	TRBV18	TRBD2	TRBJ2-3	TGTGCCAGCTCACCAGGGACTAGGACGGCAGATACGCAGTATTTT	CASSPGTRTADTQYF
.	TRBV7-3	TRBD2	TRBJ2-1	TGTGCCAGCAGCTTACGCGGGACTAGCAATGAGCAGTTCTTC	CASSLRGTSNEQFF
.	TRBV9	.	TRBJ1-2	TGTGCCAGCAGCGTAGGATTCGTGGCAGACTATGGCTACACCTTC	CASSVGFVADYGYTF
.	TRBV5-1	TRBD2	TRBJ2-1	TGCGCCAGCAGCTTGACCCTAGCGGGGACATACAATGAGCAGTTCTTC	CASSLTLAGTYNEQFF
.	TRBV11-2	TRBD1	TRBJ1-1	TGTGCCAGCAGCGTCACAGGGGCCCTGATCACTGAAGCTTTCTTT	CASSVTGALITEAFF
.	TRBV11-3	TRBD1	TRBJ1-1	TGTGCCAGCAGACAGGGGATGAACACTGAAGCTTTCTTT	CASRQGMNTEAFF
.	TRBV6-1	.	TRBJ2-1	TGTGCCAGCGGAGGGGGGGATGACTACAATGAGCAGTTCTTC	CASGGGDDYNEQFF
.	TRBV14	TRBD2	TRBJ2-7	TGTGCCAGCAGTCCCGGGACTAGCGGCTACGAGCAGTACTTC	CASSPGTSGYEQYF
.	TRBV19	.	TRBJ2-5	TGTGCCAGTAGTATGGGCAGAAAAGAGACCCAGTACTTC	CASSMGRKETQYF
.	TRBV5-4	.	TRBJ1-1	TGTGCCAGCAGCTCGCAGAATCAAGAATTTGAAGCTTTCTTT	CASSSQNQEFEAFF
.	TRBV23-1	.	TRBJ1-2	TGCGCCAGCAGTCACTCGACAGAACAAGGGGGCTACACCTTC	CASSHSTEQGGYTF
.	TRBV2	.	TRBJ1-5	TGTGCCAGCAGGGAGACAGAAAACGCGCAGCCCCAGCATTTT	CASRETENAQPQHF
few	TRBV5-1	TRBD2	TRBJ2-3	TGCGCCAGCAGCTCCCCCTATAGCGGGAGCCGGGATACGCAGTATTTT	CASSSPYSGSRDTQYF
.	TRBV2	TRBD2	TRBJ2-7	TGTGCCAGCAGTGAACGGTCTAGCGGGGGCTACGAGCAGTACTTC	CASSERSSGGYEQYF
.	TRBV14	.	TRBJ2-5	TGTGCCAGCAGCCCCCAAGGGGGACCCATACAAGAGACCCAGTACTTC	CASSPQGGPIQETQYF
.	TRBV11-3	TRBD2	TRBJ2-1	TGTGCCAGCAGCTTTAAGGAGGTAGCTAGCGGGAGTAATGAGCAGTTCTTC	CASSFKEVASGSNEQFF
.	TRBV21-1	.	TRBJ1-5	TGTGCCAGCAGCAGCACAGGGGGCTGGTGCAATCAGCCCCAGCATTTT	CASSSTGGWCNQPQHF
few	TRBV6-5	.	TRBJ2-3	TGTGCCAGCAGTTATCATGATACGCAGTATTTT	CASSYHDTQYF
.	TRBV29-1	.	TRBJ2-1	TGCAGCGTTGCGTTAGCAACCTATGAGCAGTTCTTC	CSVALATYEQFF
.	TRBV7-9	TRBD1	TRBJ1-5	TGTGCCAGCAGCTTAGCCCTGACAGGGGATCAGCCCCAGCATTTT	CASSLALTGDQPQHF
once	TRBV4-2	.	TRBJ2-7	TGTGCCAGCAGCCAAGGGGTAGCGGTTACCTACGAGCAGTACTTC	CASSQGVAVTYEQYF
.	TRBV18	TRBD2	TRBJ2-1	TGTGCCAGCTCCCCACGGGAGGGAGCGAATGAGCAGTTCTTC	CASSPREGANEQFF
.	TRBV4-1	.	TRBJ2-2	TGCGCCAGCAGCCAAAACACCAGGGTACCCGGGGAGCTGTTTTTT	CASSQNTRVPGELFF
.	TRBV5-1	TRBD2	TRBJ2-1	TGCGCCAGCGGCCCACTAGCGCACTCCTCCTACAATGAGCAGTTCTTC	CASGPLAHSSYNEQFF
.	TRBV7-9	.	TRBJ1-6	TGTGCCAGCACCAACGGGGTGGCTTCACCCCTCCACTTT	CASTNGVASPLHF
few	TRBV27	TRBD1	TRBJ1-2	TGTGCCAGCAGTCCCCGGACAGGGGGCGTTTATGGCTACACCTTC	CASSPRTGGVYGYTF
.	TRBV2	.	TRBJ1-2	TGTGCCAGCAGTTCACAGGGTTCGTACGGCTACACCTTC	CASSSQGSYGYTF
.	TRBV6-5	.	TRBJ1-6	TGTGCCAGCAGTTGGGCAGGGGTAAATTCACCCCTCCACTTT	CASSWAGVNSPLHF
.	TRBV27	.	TRBJ2-2	TGTGCCAGCAGTTTGAGGGCCGGGGAGCTGTTTTTT	CASSLRAGELFF
few	TRBV27	TRBD2	TRBJ2-3	TGTGCCAGCAGTTTGATAGCGGGAGTCCAAGATACGCAGTATTTT	CASSLIAGVQDTQYF
.	TRBV7-8	.	TRBJ1-1	TGTGCCAGCAGCTTTTCAGGGGCCACTGAAGCTTTCTTT	CASSFSGATEAFF
.	TRBV7-2	TRBD1	TRBJ1-1	TGTGCCAGCAGCTTTGCTACAGGGGGCATTAACACTGAAGCTTTCTTT	CASSFATGGINTEAFF
.	TRBV7-9	.	TRBJ2-2	TGTTCCAGCAGCTTCACGACAGGTTGGCTCGGGGAGCTGTTTTTT	CSSSFTTGWLGELFF
.	TRBV7-9	TRBD2	TRBJ2-7	TGTGCCAGCAGCTCCACTAGCGGGCCCACCTACGAGCAGTACTTC	CASSSTSGPTYEQYF
.	TRBV27	TRBD1	TRBJ1-5	TGTGCCAGCAGTCCTGGGACAGGTAGCAATCAGCCCCAGCATTTT	CASSPGTGSNQPQHF
.	TRBV7-6	.	TRBJ2-2	TGTGCCAGCAGCTTAGGACCAGGGAAATCCGGGGAGCTGTTTTTT	CASSLGPGKSGELFF
.	TRBV7-2	TRBD1	TRBJ1-5	TGTGCCAGCAGCGACAGGGGAATCGGGCAGCCCCAGCATTTT	CASSDRGIGQPQHF
.	TRBV14	.	TRBJ1-2	TGTGCCAGCAGCGAGGCGGCTAACTATGGCTACACCTTC	CASSEAANYGYTF
.	TRBV4-1	.	TRBJ2-2	TGCGCCAGCAGCCCCCTTTTACGTGGGAGACTTAACACCGGGGAGCTGTTTTTT	CASSPLLRGRLNTGELFF
.	TRBV27	TRBD2	TRBJ2-7	TGTGCCAGCAGTTTGATACCCTTAGGGACTAGCGGTCACTACGAGCAGTACTTC	CASSLIPLGTSGHYEQYF
.	TRBV19	.	TRBJ1-2	TGTGCCAGCGAAATGGGGGGAATGGATGGCTACACCTTC	CASEMGGMDGYTF
.	TRBV25-1	.	TRBJ1-6	TGTGCCAGCAGTGTGACATATAATTCACCCCTCCACTTT	CASSVTYNSPLHF
.	TRBV5-1	TRBD2	TRBJ2-1	TGCGCCAGCAGCCCCCACGGACTAGCGGGAGGGTCAAGGAATGAGCAGTTCTTC	CASSPHGLAGGSRNEQFF
.	TRBV1	.	TRBJ1-6	TGCACCAGCAGCCACCTGCGACCGGGACAACATAATTCACCCCTCCACTTT	CTSSHLRPGQHNSPLHF
once	TRBV27	.	TRBJ2-5	TGTGCCAGCAGTTTATCGTGGACTCAACAAGAGACCCAGTACTTC	CASSLSWTQQETQYF
.	TRBV9	TRBD2	TRBJ2-4	TGTGCCAGCAGCGTAGGGGGTAGCGGGAGTCGGAGCAAAAACATTCAGTACTTC	CASSVGGSGSRSKNIQYF
few	TRBV10-3	TRBD2	TRBJ2-3	TGTGCCACGGGACTAGCGGGAGATAGCACAGATACGCAGTATTTT	CATGLAGDSTDTQYF
.	TRBV7-3	TRBD1	TRBJ1-5	TGTGCCAGCAGCCAAGGGACAGGGCCAAATCAGCCCCAGCATTTT	CASSQGTGPNQPQHF
.	TRBV10-1	.	TRBJ1-1	TGCGCCAGCAGTGATTTCAGGGGACCTGAAGCTTTCTTT	CASSDFRGPEAFF
once	TRBV5-4	TRBD2	TRBJ2-1	TGTGCCAGCAGCTTGCTAGCGGGAACCAACAATGAGCAGTTCTTC	CASSLLAGTNNEQFF
.	TRBV4-3	.	TRBJ2-2	TGCGCCAGCAGCCATTCGGGGAACACCGGGGAGCTGTTTTTT	CASSHSGNTGELFF
.	TRBV27	.	TRBJ2-5	TGTGCCAGCAGTTCACGACGACAGACTCAAGAGACCCAGTACTTC	CASSSRRQTQETQYF